This passage covers 11 T cell receptor beta chains from one sample sequenced in a study of blood T cell repertoires in COVID-19. Sequencing was performed with immunoSEQ multiplex PCR; in TCRdb, only in-frame clones are kept and a portion is missing. The table includes a few hundred thousand clones, around 89% detected once. Sequenced: PBMCs or T cells enriched from blood (not recorded which). The receptors come from a woman aged 60-75 years in a cohort exposed to, infected with or recovered from COVID-19 (not recorded which).

The V call is TRBV7-9, the J call TRBJ2-3; TRBD1 matches at 10 bases. This CDR3 has 15 amino acids. V lost 2 bases to trimming and J lost 8 bases; unmatched junction nucleotides: 7. From germline, CDR1 is SEHNR and CDR2 FQNEAQ (reference sequence). The CDR3 loop reads CASSLKTGGASTQYF. CDR3 sequence (DNA): TGTGCCAGCAGCTTAAAGACAGGGGGCGCGAGTACGCAGTATTTT.

This chain connects TRBV18 to TRBJ2-7, with a possible D match to TRBD1 (5 bases). Germline assignment: CDR1 KGHSH and CDR2 LQKENI. With 3 bases removed from V and 3 bases from J, the gap between germline ends came to 15 bases. The CDR3 consists of 15 residues. CDR3 amino acids: CASSPPGPIFYEQYF. As DNA, the CDR3 is TGTGCCAGCTCACCGCCAGGGCCTATTTTCTACGAGCAGTACTTC.

The rearrangement links TRBV30 to TRBJ1-5; no reliable D call. Germline values: CDR1 GTSNPN, CDR2 SVGIG (reference sequence). There are 13 residues in the CDR3. Trimming removed 0 bases at V and 5 bases at J, with 8 bases between. The CDR3 DNA follows: TGTGCCTGGAGTGTGTCAGGCGATCAGCCCCAGCATTTT. Translating gives CAWSVSGDQPQHF.

The V call is TRBV9, the J call TRBJ1-6; D ambiguous. Trimming shortened V by 0 bases and J by 5 bases, and 6 bases separated the two germline ends. Per germline, CDR1 SGDLS and CDR2 YYNGEE. This CDR3 spans 14 amino acids. The CDR3 spells CASSVAGDNSPLHF. The DNA for the CDR3 is TGTGCCAGCAGCGTAGCCGGGGATAATTCACCCCTCCACTTT.

V is TRBV19 and J is TRBJ1-5; D uncertain. The germline CDR1 and CDR2 sequences are LNHDA and SQIVND (reference sequence). CDR3 length: 12 amino acids. Deletions cut 5 bases from V and 9 bases from J, with 11 bases between. The CDR3 DNA reads TGTGCCAGTAGTGCCGGGGTGAGGCCCCAGCATTTT. Protein: CASSAGVRPQHF. Together with reference TRBV19 and TRBJ1-5, the CDR3 gives the full variable domain: DGGITQSPKYLFRKEGQNVTLSCEQNLNHDAMYWYRQDPGQGLRLIYYSQIVNDFQKGDIAEGYSVSREKKESFPLTVTSAQKNPTAFYLCASSAGVRPQHFGDGTRLSIL.

The chain recombines TRBV28 with TRBJ2-5, with 7 bases aligning to TRBD2. The germline V gene has CDR1 MDHEN and CDR2 SYDVKM. The V gene end was trimmed by 2 bases and the J gene end by 1 base; junction bases not matched to a gene: 7. There are 16 residues in the CDR3. The CDR3 sequence: CASSLGLAESQETQYF. The CDR3, as DNA: TGTGCCAGCAGTTTAGGCCTAGCGGAGTCCCAAGAGACCCAGTACTTC. The full variable domain, rest sourced from reference TRBV28 and TRBJ2-5, is DVKVTQSSRYLVKRTGEKVFLECVQDMDHENMFWYRQDPGLGLRLIYFSYDVKMKEKGDIPEGYSVSREKKERFSLILESASTNQTSMYLCASSLGLAESQETQYFGPGTRLLVL.

The chain employs TRBV4-3 and TRBJ1-6; a weak D match, TRBD1 (6 bases). The CDR3 is 15 amino acids. Trimming took 4 bases from V and 8 from J, leaving 15 bases between them. Germline loops: CDR1 LGHNA, CDR2 YSLEER. The CDR3 bases are TGCGCCAGCAGCCTGACGGACAGTTCGGATTCACCCCTCCACTTT. Amino acid sequence: CASSLTDSSDSPLHF.

The chain links TRBV28 to TRBJ2-3; 9 bases are shared with TRBD1. The V segment lost 8 bases and the J segment 2 bases; nucleotides outside the gene matches: 5. Per the germline V gene, CDR1 is MDHEN and CDR2 is SYDVKM. CDR3 size: 14 residues. Here the CDR3 DNA reads TGTGCCAGCTTGCGGACAGGGGACACAGATACGCAGTATTTT. This translates into CASLRTGDTDTQYF. Combining the CDR3 with reference TRBV28 and TRBJ2-3 gives the whole variable domain DVKVTQSSRYLVKRTGEKVFLECVQDMDHENMFWYRQDPGLGLRLIYFSYDVKMKEKGDIPEGYSVSREKKERFSLILESASTNQTSMYLCASLRTGDTDTQYFGPGTRLTVL.

This rearrangement joins TRBV29-1 to TRBJ1-5; TRBD1 agrees at 7 bases. V dropped 4 bases and J dropped 0; count of bases not matched to a gene: 9. CDR1 is SQVTM, CDR2 ANQGSEA, per germline. This CDR3 has 16 amino acids. The CDR3 DNA follows: TGCAGCGTTGTATGGGACAGCTCTAATAGCAATCAGCCCCAGCATTTT. Protein: CSVVWDSSNSNQPQHF.

The chain couples TRBV19 to TRBJ1-4; D is possibly TRBD1 (5 bases). The CDR3 totals 15 residues. Germline V gives CDR1 LNHDA, CDR2 SQIVND (reference sequence). The germline V and J ends were trimmed by 9 bases and 0 bases, with 14 bases remaining between them. Here the CDR3 reads CASSKGYATNEKLFF. CDR3 in DNA: TGTGCCAGCTCAAAGGGGTACGCAACTAATGAAAAACTGTTTTTT.

J is TRBJ2-2 and V is TRBV4-1; maybe TRBD2 (5 bases). Looked up from germline, CDR1 is MGHRA and CDR2 is YSYEKL. V shed 10 bases and J shed 3 bases, with 15 bases lying between them. The CDR3 consists of 14 residues. In DNA form, the CDR3 reads TGCGCCACCGGACGGGGAGATCACACCGGGGAGCTGTTTTTT. It is translated as CATGRGDHTGELFF.